The 8 T cell receptor beta chains below come from one sample, sequenced in a study of blood T cell repertoires in COVID-19. Profiled with immunoSEQ multiplex PCR; TCRdb holds only in-frame clones, not every one. Here the sample spans some 300,000 clones, 88% being singletons. Sequenced material: PBMCs or T cells enriched from blood (not recorded which). These receptors all stem from a woman aged 60-75 years in a cohort exposed to, infected with or recovered from COVID-19 (not recorded which).

This chain connects TRBV5-1 to TRBJ2-2, with D perhaps matching TRBD2 (5 bases). Germline assignment: CDR1 SGHRS and CDR2 YFSETQ. This CDR3 has 15 amino acids. V shed 2 bases and J shed 1 base, with 9 bases lying between them. The CDR3 DNA is TGCGCCAGCAGCTTCTTCGGGGAGAACACCGGGGAGCTGTTTTTT. This translates into CASSFFGENTGELFF.

The rearrangement joins TRBV5-4 to TRBJ2-7; the match to TRBD1 covers 7 bases. V lost 4 bases and J lost 6; bases outside the gene matches: 7. CDR1 and CDR2 from the germline V gene are SGHNT and YYREEE (reference sequence). There are 13 residues in the CDR3. The CDR3 sequence: CASSHAAGGEQYF. The CDR3 region has the DNA TGTGCCAGCAGCCATGCGGCAGGGGGCGAGCAGTACTTC.

The chain carries TRBV24-1 and TRBJ2-2, with 16 nucleotides matching TRBD2. With 9 bases clipped from V and 4 bases from J, the junction kept 4 bases outside the gene matches. This CDR3 is built from 16 residues. Germline V lookup: CDR1 KGHDR, CDR2 SFDVKD. The CDR3 sequence: CATGTSGRGGTGELFF. In DNA form, the CDR3 reads TGTGCCACCGGGACTAGCGGGAGGGGGGGCACCGGGGAGCTGTTTTTT.

This CDR3 reads CAISDRLAGDATQYF. The DNA for the CDR3 is TGTGCCATCAGTGATAGACTAGCGGGAGATGCGACCCAGTACTTC. The chain joins TRBV10-3 to TRBJ2-5; 12 positions agree with TRBD2. V shed 3 bases and J 7 bases; nucleotides not matched to a gene: 6. CDR3 length: 15 amino acids. CDR1 ENHRY and CDR2 SYGVKD come from the germline V gene.

The rearrangement links TRBV7-9 to TRBJ1-1; TRBD1 is a possible D gene (5 bases). V was shortened by 5 bases and J by 11 bases, with 15 bases between the two germline ends. Looked up from germline, CDR1 is SEHNR and CDR2 is FQNEAQ (reference sequence). The CDR3 covers 12 residues. CDR3 DNA: TGTGCCAGCAGCCCCCTGGGGGGGACGGCTTTCTTT. Translating gives CASSPLGGTAFF. Combining the CDR3 with reference TRBV7-9 and TRBJ1-1 gives the whole variable domain DTGVSQNPRHKITKRGQNVTFRCDPISEHNRLYWYRQTLGQGPEFLTYFQNEAQLEKSRLLSDRFSAERPKGSFSTLEIQRTEQGDSAMYLCASSPLGGTAFFGQGTRLTVV.

CDR3 residues: CASRAAGNSYNSPLHF. The DNA for the CDR3 is TGTGCCAGTAGGGCCGCCGGGAACTCCTATAATTCACCCCTCCACTTT. V is TRBV19 and J is TRBJ1-6; D is ambiguous. CDR1 is LNHDA and CDR2 is SQIVND in the germline V gene (reference sequence). CDR3 size: 16 residues. V was clipped by 6 bases and J by 0 bases, with 12 bases between them.

The V call is TRBV21-1, the J call TRBJ1-4; the table gives TRBD1 as D, unverified against the DNA. TRBV21-1 is a recognized pseudogene. The CDR3 totals 18 residues. The CDR3 protein is CASSKDGQGGTTNEKLFF. DNA for the CDR3: TGTGCCAGCAGCAAAGATGGACAGGGGGGGACAACTAATGAAAAACTGTTTTTT.

This clone was seen a single time. V usage is TRBV11-2 and J usage is TRBJ2-3; a possible D gene is TRBD2 (5 bases). This CDR3 contains 14 residues. Per germline, CDR1 SGHAT and CDR2 FQNNGV. V was shortened by 5 bases and J by 3 bases, with 12 bases between the two germline ends. The chain's CDR3 is CASSPNRGTDTQYF. CDR3 in DNA: TGTGCCAGCAGCCCCAACCGGGGAACAGATACGCAGTATTTT.